Listed below are T cell receptor beta chains from one sample, sequenced in a study of T cells after somatic rescue of genetic block. Profiling relied on immunoSEQ multiplex PCR, and the TCRdb table lists in-frame clones only, not all of them. The data hold 85,000 to 100,000 clones, with about 87% observed a single time. Sample: peripheral blood mononuclear cells (PBMCs). The receptors originated from a woman aged 18 to 35. The CDR3 runs from the conserved cysteine through the conserved F or W. A D gene is named only where the DNA matches it firmly. The listing skips clone size in some rows; elsewhere it reads once, few, many or a size class.

TRBJ1-3,.,.,TRBV7-8,CASSFLRGSGNTIYF,TGTGCCAGCAGCTTCCTAAGGGGTTCTGGAAACACCATATATTTT
TRBJ1-5,.,few,TRBV21-1,CASSKQGNQPQHF,TGTGCCAGCAGCAAACAGGGCAATCAGCCCCAGCATTTT
TRBJ2-2,.,.,TRBV9,CASGLGTGELFF,TGTGCCAGCGGGTTAGGCACCGGGGAGCTGTTTTTT
TRBJ2-2,.,.,TRBV4-1,CASSQDRGASTGELFF,TGCGCCAGCAGCCAAGATCGGGGGGCGAGCACCGGGGAGCTGTTTTTT
TRBJ2-1,TRBD2,.,TRBV15,CATSRDRSSGSNEQFF,TGTGCCACCAGCAGAGATCGGAGTAGCGGGAGCAATGAGCAGTTCTTC
TRBJ2-3,TRBD2,.,TRBV5-1,CASSLGTSGNTDTQYF,TGCGCCAGCAGCTTAGGGACTAGCGGTAACACAGATACGCAGTATTTT
TRBJ1-1,TRBD1,.,TRBV5-4,CASSPPGQAMNTEAFF,TGTGCCAGCAGCCCCCCCGGACAGGCCATGAACACTGAAGCTTTCTTT
TRBJ2-1,TRBD2,.,TRBV19,CASSDGLAGFNEQFF,TGTGCCAGTAGTGATGGACTAGCGGGATTCAATGAGCAGTTCTTC
TRBJ2-1,TRBD2,.,TRBV11-1,CASSFGPRRLAGWDEQFF,TGTGCCAGCAGCTTCGGCCCGAGGAGGTTAGCGGGATGGGATGAGCAGTTCTTC
TRBJ1-4,.,.,TRBV11-2,CASSLIGREKLFF,TGTGCCAGCAGCTTAATAGGCCGTGAAAAACTGTTTTTT
TRBJ2-7,TRBD2,.,TRBV5-1,CASSLLAGSYEQYF,TGCGCCAGCAGCTTACTAGCGGGATCCTACGAGCAGTACTTC
TRBJ1-5,.,.,TRBV6-6,CASSTGTSPNQPQHF,TGTGCCAGCAGTACCGGGACATCCCCAAATCAGCCCCAGCATTTT
TRBJ2-3,TRBD1,.,TRBV9,CASSVRQGRADTQYF,TGTGCCAGCAGCGTCCGACAGGGGCGGGCAGATACGCAGTATTTT
TRBJ2-1,.,.,TRBV28,CASSSIGVPREQFF,TGTGCCAGCAGCTCCATTGGGGTCCCACGCGAGCAGTTCTTC
TRBJ1-2,.,.,TRBV4-1,CASSRRSPDNYGYTF,TGCGCCAGCAGCCGACGGTCGCCCGATAACTATGGCTACACCTTC
TRBJ1-1,.,once,TRBV19,CASSMGNTEAFF,TGTGCCAGTAGTATGGGGAACACTGAAGCTTTCTTT
TRBJ2-2,.,.,TRBV18,CASSPTGELFF,TGTGCCAGCTCCCCCACCGGGGAGCTGTTTTTT
TRBJ1-1,TRBD1,.,TRBV7-7,CASSLDPTLLDRGRTEAFF,TGTGCTAGCAGCCTAGACCCTACTCTTTTGGACAGGGGTCGCACTGAAGCTTTCTTT
TRBJ2-5,.,many,TRBV5-5,CASSLAMDLGSFQETQYF,TGTGCCAGCAGCTTGGCGATGGATTTAGGCTCCTTTCAAGAGACCCAGTACTTC
TRBJ2-3,TRBD2,.,TRBV4-1,CASSQGASGVTDTQYF,TGCGCCAGCAGCCAAGGTGCTAGCGGCGTCACAGATACGCAGTATTTT
TRBJ2-5,.,.,TRBV5-1,CASSPGQQETQYF,TGCGCCAGCAGCCCCGGACAGCAAGAGACCCAGTACTTC
TRBJ2-1,.,.,TRBV21-1,CASSKSPGGTYNEQFF,TGTGCCAGCAGCAAAAGTCCAGGGGGAACCTACAATGAGCAGTTCTTC
TRBJ1-3,.,.,TRBV6-5,CASRLAPVSGNTIYF,TGTGCCAGCCGATTAGCCCCCGTCTCTGGAAACACCATATATTTT
TRBJ2-3,.,.,TRBV5-5,CATRFGVGGSTDTQYF,TGTGCCACCCGCTTCGGGGTCGGGGGTAGCACAGATACGCAGTATTTT
TRBJ1-4,TRBD1,.,TRBV19,CASSRGQGLSGEKLFF,TGTGCCAGTAGTAGGGGACAGGGGTTGAGCGGCGAAAAACTGTTTTTT
TRBJ2-2,.,.,TRBV27,CASSLPGGELFF,TGTGCCAGCAGTTTACCCGGCGGGGAGCTGTTTTTT
TRBJ2-7,TRBD1,.,TRBV27,CASSSPGQGRREQYF,TGTGCCAGCAGCTCCCCGGGACAGGGGAGGCGCGAGCAGTACTTC
TRBJ1-5,TRBD1,few,TRBV28,CASMTGGLRSNQPQHF,TGTGCCAGCATGACAGGGGGTCTTAGGAGCAATCAGCCCCAGCATTTT
TRBJ2-3,.,.,TRBV28,CASSLLGLSTDTQYF,TGTGCCAGCAGTTTACTGGGACTGTCCACAGATACGCAGTATTTT
TRBJ2-7,.,once,TRBV2,CASLPTLSYEQYF,TGTGCCAGCCTACCGACACTCTCCTACGAGCAGTACTTC
TRBJ2-5,.,.,TRBV27,CASSFRRAETQYF,TGTGCCAGCAGTTTCCGACGAGCGGAGACCCAGTACTTC
TRBJ2-7,TRBD1,.,TRBV5-1,CASSLDRGSYEQYF,TGCGCCAGCAGCTTGGACAGGGGATCCTACGAGCAGTACTTC
TRBJ2-3,.,.,TRBV6-5,CASSYGGLGTDTQYF,TGTGCCAGCAGTTACGGGGGGCTGGGGACAGATACGCAGTATTTT
TRBJ1-6,.,.,TRBV28,CASSLLSSSYNSPLHF,TGTGCCAGCAGTTTACTCAGCAGCTCCTATAATTCACCCCTCCACTTT
TRBJ1-1,.,.,TRBV11-3,CASSLTVNTEAFF,TGTGCCAGCAGCTTGACAGTGAACACTGAAGCTTTCTTT
TRBJ2-5,.,.,TRBV9,CASSVGQETQYF,TGTGCCAGCAGCGTAGGCCAAGAGACCCAGTACTTC
TRBJ1-4,.,.,TRBV25-1,CASSEPHGGPNEKLFF,TGTGCCAGCAGTGAACCCCACGGGGGCCCTAATGAAAAACTGTTTTTT
TRBJ1-2,.,.,TRBV5-1,CASRGGLSGDYGYTF,TGCGCCAGCAGGGGCGGTCTCAGCGGTGACTATGGCTACACCTTC
TRBJ2-5,.,.,TRBV7-9,CASSGHRVRQETQYF,TGTGCCAGCAGCGGACACAGGGTCCGACAAGAGACCCAGTACTTC
TRBJ2-7,.,.,TRBV2,CATAPVSYEQYF,TGTGCCACCGCCCCGGTCTCCTACGAGCAGTACTTC
TRBJ2-3,.,.,TRBV7-8,CASSLALGRTDTQYF,TGTGCCAGCAGCTTAGCTTTGGGCCGCACAGATACGCAGTATTTT
TRBJ1-4,TRBD1,.,TRBV6-6,CASNHGQVNEKLFF,TGTGCCAGCAATCATGGACAGGTTAATGAAAAACTGTTTTTT
TRBJ1-4,.,.,TRBV5-1,CATRTDTNEKLFF,TGCGCCACACGGACAGATACTAATGAAAAACTGTTTTTT
TRBJ2-1,TRBD1,.,TRBV27,CASRVRQGNQGEQFF,TGTGCCAGCAGGGTCCGACAGGGAAATCAAGGAGAGCAGTTCTTC
TRBJ2-1,.,.,TRBV6-5,CASKMARVNEQFF,TGTGCCAGCAAGATGGCCCGTGTCAATGAGCAGTTCTTC
TRBJ2-4,TRBD2,.,TRBV28,CASSSRGGLDIQYF,TGTGCCAGCAGCTCTAGGGGAGGGCTGGACATTCAGTACTTC
TRBJ1-1,.,.,TRBV7-2,CASSLPPEGMNTEAFF,TGTGCCAGCAGCTTACCCCCCGAGGGCATGAACACTGAAGCTTTCTTT
TRBJ2-7,TRBD2,.,TRBV4-1,CASSQVLAGTPVPYEQYF,TGCGCCAGCAGCCAAGTCCTAGCGGGTACTCCGGTCCCCTACGAGCAGTACTTC